This record covers a single T cell receptor (beta chain). Per the original data handling: Reference gene primer amplification yielded estimated nucleated cell counts. TCRdb keeps only in-frame clones here, not all; method: immunoSEQ multiplex PCR. V, J and clone size derive from that table, while D and trimming were established from the DNA sequence. The sample lists about 220,000 clones, approximately 79% seen once, with approximately 5% in the top ten. This CDR3 comprises 15 residues. Trimming at V came to 4 bases and at J to 2 bases, leaving 8 bases not matched to a gene. The germline V gene has CDR1 SGDLS and CDR2 YYNGEE. These data are taken from a study of blood T cell repertoires in COVID-19. Study-wide context: The analysed material was cDNA or gDNA that came from T cells, B-cell-depleted T cells, or PBMCs.

Source material: peripheral blood. The source of this sequence is a human donor in a cohort sampled during active COVID-19. The chain joins TRBV9 to TRBJ1-2; 7 bases agree with TRBD1. The CDR3 bases are TGTGCCAGCAGCCCTTCTCCGGGACAGAACTATGGCTACACCTTC. Its translation is CASSPSPGQNYGYTF. Full variable domain (outside the CDR3, taken from reference TRBV9 and TRBJ1-2): DSGVTQTPKHLITATGQRVTLRCSPRSGDLSVYWYQQSLDQGLQFLIQYYNGEERAKGNILERFSAQQFPDLHSELNLSSLELGDSALYFCASSPSPGQNYGYTFGSGTRLTVV.